This T cell receptor (beta chain) was captured by sequencing in a study of shared clonotypes between healthy human individuals. Study findings and constraints: Shared across several donors were around 5% of the naive CD4 clonotypes.

Original handling: ImmunoSEQ output held junction-only sequences without quality scores, so filtering differed. Here immunoSEQ multiplex PCR was the method, and the copy in TCRdb shows in-frame clones only, minus some. That table gives V, J and clone size, and the DNA gave D and trimming. The repertoire holds roughly 1,000,000 clones, with 70% to 80% as singletons. The CDR3 is 11 residues long. With V trimmed by 11 bases and J by 3 bases, 2 bases remained unmatched. Germline V gene lookup returns CDR1 MGHDK and CDR2 SYGVNS. In regard to this clone: As yet, its antigen is unknown. This sequence is one base from a far larger clone and is likely a read error.

This TCR came from a man aged 18 to 35 in good health. Some clones in this sample may be carry-over from other donors' samples. Sample: memory CD4+ T cells from PBMCs. Subset described: CD45RA-negative fraction. V usage is TRBV25-1 and J usage is TRBJ2-5, with 8 bases fitting TRBD1. The CDR3 loop reads CADRGEETQYF. Written as DNA, the CDR3 is TGTGCCGACAGGGGAGAAGAGACCCAGTACTTC.